This TCR beta chain comes out of a study of T-cell memory formation after mild COVID-19. Study-wide background: The study found TCR clusters largely donor specific. Study-wide results and caveats: Whereas later expanders leaned CD4+, clones contracting day 15 to 85 showed a balanced CD4/CD8 makeup. Several responding clones turned up in pre-infection memory, indicating that cross-reactive memory may have taken part.

The CDR3 is 12 amino acids. Germline CDR1 and CDR2: SGHNT and YENEEA. MiXCR was run by TCRdb on the 5' RACE reads, yielding one entry per CDR3 protein. The sample has 150,000 to 200,000 distinct CDR3 sequences, approximately 10% seen once. This clonotype was seen a few times. Antigen unknown. The germline gene is not matched at one end of the junction; a read error may be the cause. This TCR derives from a man aged 18 to 30 who had mild COVID-19 (a few samples of this study predate the infection). Cell type and time point are not known. The sequenced sample consisted of PBMCs or a T cell subset sorted from them (not recorded which). This chain links TRBV11-3 with TRBJ1-2; TRBD1 matches at 7 bases. CDR3 region: CASSQTSGTVVF. Here the CDR3 DNA reads TGTGCCAGCAGCCAAACATCCGGGACAGTCGTCTTC.